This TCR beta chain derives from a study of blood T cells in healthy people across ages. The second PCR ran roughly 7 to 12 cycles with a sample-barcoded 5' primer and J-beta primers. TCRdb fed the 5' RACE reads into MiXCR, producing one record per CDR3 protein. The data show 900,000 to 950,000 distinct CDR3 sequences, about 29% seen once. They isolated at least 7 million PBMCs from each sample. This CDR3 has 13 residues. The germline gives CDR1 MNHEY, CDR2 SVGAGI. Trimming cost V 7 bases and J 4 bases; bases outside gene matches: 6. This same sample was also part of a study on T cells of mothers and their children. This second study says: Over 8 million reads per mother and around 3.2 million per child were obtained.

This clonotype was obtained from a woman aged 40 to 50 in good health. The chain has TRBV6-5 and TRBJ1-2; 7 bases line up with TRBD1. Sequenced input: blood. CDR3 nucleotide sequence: TGTGCCAGCACCCCGGGACAGTGCTATGGCTACACCTTC. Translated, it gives CASTPGQCYGYTF.